A single sample is the source of the 23 T cell receptor beta chains below, sequenced in a study of shared clonotypes between healthy human individuals. Sequencing was performed with immunoSEQ multiplex PCR; in TCRdb, only in-frame clones are kept and a portion is missing. The sample holds roughly 2 million clones, roughly 95% seen once. The specimen was naive CD4+ T cells sorted from blood. Subset defined: CD45RA+ positively selected. The receptors derive from a man between 18 and 35 years old in good health.

The J gene is TRBJ2-7, the V gene TRBV30; TRBD1 agrees at 8 bases. The germline CDR1 and CDR2 sequences are GTSNPN and SVGIG (reference sequence). Losses at the gene ends were 2 bases for V and 3 bases for J; bases not matched to a gene: 3. The CDR3 spans 13 residues. In DNA form, the CDR3 reads TGTGCCTGGAGTAGGGGACAGGACTACGAGCAGTACTTC. This codes for CAWSRGQDYEQYF.

This sequence joins TRBV5-1 and TRBJ1-1, with D possibly TRBD1 on 6 matching bases. Trimming took off 8 bases at V and 1 base at J, with 12 bases between the two ends. The CDR3 loop spans 13 amino acids. Germline assignment: CDR1 SGHRS and CDR2 YFSETQ. The CDR3 coding sequence is TGCGCCAGTAACGGACAGAAGAACACTGAAGCTTTCTTT. Translation gives CASNGQKNTEAFF.

This chain links TRBV9 with TRBJ2-5; 10 positions agree with TRBD2. V trimming: 7 bases; J trimming: 5 bases; junction bases outside the gene matches: 11. The CDR3 length is 15 residues. The V gene's germline CDR1 is SGDLS and CDR2 YYNGEE. DNA of the CDR3: TGTGCCAGCGCCCAAGGCACTAGCGGGGTGGAGACCCAGTACTTC. Translated, it gives CASAQGTSGVETQYF.

A few counts support this clone. CDR3 region: CASTSPGYNEQFF. In nucleotides, the CDR3 is TGCGCCAGCACCTCCCCGGGATACAATGAGCAGTTCTTC. J is TRBJ2-1 and V is TRBV5-1, with D possibly matching TRBD2 (5 bases). Per the germline V gene, CDR1 is SGHRS and CDR2 is YFSETQ. The CDR3 length is 13 residues. Trimming removed 6 bases at V and 4 bases at J, with 11 bases between.

The rearrangement uses TRBV2 and TRBJ2-3, with D maybe TRBD2 (5 bases). Germline V gene lookup returns CDR1 SNHLY and CDR2 FYNNEI. V was trimmed by 6 bases and J by 2 bases, leaving 12 bases between them. CDR3 size: 14 residues. CDR3 nucleotides: TGTGCCAGCAGAACGGCTAGCACCACAGATACGCAGTATTTT. This gives the protein CASRTASTTDTQYF.

With regard to this clone: Other nucleotide sequences in the sample specify the same CDR3. This sequence joins TRBV7-2 and TRBJ2-7; 12 nucleotides align to TRBD2. The CDR3 consists of 15 residues. The junction had 2 bases not matched to a gene; V was cut back by 2 bases and J by 3 bases. Germline CDR1 is SGHTA and CDR2 is FQGNSA. The CDR3 protein is CASSLLAGGLYEQYF. The DNA of the CDR3 is TGTGCCAGCAGCTTACTAGCGGGGGGGCTCTACGAGCAGTACTTC. The complete variable domain, with remaining parts taken from reference TRBV7-2 and TRBJ2-7, reads GAGVSQSPSNKVTEKGKDVELRCDPISGHTALYWYRQSLGQGLEFLIYFQGNSAPDKSGLPSDRFSAERTGGSVSTLTIQRTQQEDSAVYLCASSLLAGGLYEQYFGPGTRLTVT.

The chain combines TRBV30 with TRBJ2-2; possible D gene TRBD1, 6 bases. The ends were cut back, 4 bases at V and 5 bases at J, with 14 bases in the middle. The germline V gene has CDR1 GTSNPN and CDR2 SVGIG (reference sequence). The CDR3 is made up of 14 amino acids. The CDR3 coding sequence is TGTGCCTGGATTCCGGGACAAAATACCGGGGAGCTGTTTTTT. Translating gives CAWIPGQNTGELFF.

J is TRBJ1-5 and V is TRBV30, with TRBD1 identical over 7 bases. V shed 2 bases, J shed 6 bases, and the junction held 4 bases outside the gene matches. The V gene's germline CDR1 is GTSNPN and CDR2 SVGIG (reference sequence). This CDR3 contains 13 residues. This CDR3 reads CAWSRAGGQPQHF. The CDR3 coding sequence is TGTGCCTGGAGTCGGGCAGGGGGTCAGCCCCAGCATTTT.

This sequence joins TRBV2 and TRBJ1-2, with D maybe TRBD1 (5 bases). CDR1 is SNHLY, CDR2 FYNNEI, per germline. V was cut by 6 bases and J by 1 base, with 12 bases left in between. This CDR3 is 14 amino acids long. CDR3 sequence (DNA): TGTGCCAGCAGACCCTTCGGGGGTAACTATGGCTACACCTTC. As protein: CASRPFGGNYGYTF.

The chain combines TRBV6-6 with TRBJ1-1; D is unclear. V lost 3 bases and J 5 bases, leaving 13 bases between the germline ends. This CDR3 has 14 amino acids. Germline V gene sequence: CDR1 MNHNY, CDR2 SVGAGI (reference sequence). As DNA, the CDR3 is TGTGCCAGCAGTTATAAGGGTCCATGGACTGAAGCTTTCTTT. It is translated as CASSYKGPWTEAFF.

The chain joins TRBV11-3 to TRBJ1-2; D unclear. Deletions cut 5 bases from V and 4 bases from J, with 20 bases between. Germline CDR1 is SGHNT and CDR2 is YENEEA. The CDR3 runs 16 residues. CDR3 residues: CASSARAPLPPYGYTF. The CDR3 DNA reads TGTGCCAGCAGCGCCCGGGCCCCCCTTCCCCCCTATGGCTACACCTTC.

This clone appeared once. The J gene is TRBJ2-3, the V gene TRBV4-3, with D uncertain. The CDR3 has 15 residues. Trimming cost V 0 bases and J 6 bases, with 13 bases left between them. Germline loops: CDR1 LGHNA, CDR2 YSLEER. CDR3 DNA: TGCGCCAGCAGCCAAGATGTTAGTCTCAAGGATACGCAGTATTTT. Its translation is CASSQDVSLKDTQYF.

The chain carries TRBV5-1 and TRBJ1-2; TRBD1 matches at 10 bases. The CDR3 is 16 amino acids. Germline V lookup: CDR1 SGHRS, CDR2 YFSETQ. V was pared by 0 bases and J by 6 bases, with 8 bases of the junction left unmatched. CDR3 sequence: CASSLEWDRGLHGYTF. The CDR3, as DNA: TGCGCCAGCAGCTTGGAATGGGACAGGGGTCTCCATGGCTACACCTTC.

This chain uses TRBV18 with TRBJ2-2; 12 bases agree with TRBD2. The V segment lost 6 bases and the J segment 7 bases; nucleotides outside the gene matches: 9. Germline CDR1 is KGHSH and CDR2 is LQKENI. CDR3 length: 16 residues. CDR3 coding DNA: TGTGCCAGCTCCCTTGGACTAGCGGGAACCGGCGGGGAGCTGTTTTTT. This encodes CASSLGLAGTGGELFF. The full variable domain, in which reference TRBV18 and TRBJ2-2 provide the parts outside the CDR3, is NAGVMQNPRHLVRRRGQEARLRCSPMKGHSHVYWYRQLPEEGLKFMVYLQKENIIDESGMPKERFSAEFPKEGPSILRIQQVVRGDSAAYFCASSLGLAGTGGELFFGEGSRLTVL.

This rearrangement joins TRBV30 to TRBJ1-4; D call uncertain. The V gene lost 5 bases and the J gene lost 8 bases, with 15 bases spanning the gap. The CDR3 has 13 amino acids. Germline-derived CDR1 and CDR2 are GTSNPN and SVGIG (reference sequence). The DNA of the CDR3 is TGTGCCTGGCTCTCTGGGAATGGAGAAAAACTGTTTTTT. Protein: CAWLSGNGEKLFF.

The rearrangement links TRBV28 to TRBJ1-4; tentative D call: TRBD1 (5 bases). CDR1 is MDHEN, CDR2 SYDVKM, per germline. This CDR3 has 13 residues. V gave up 8 bases and J gave up 4 bases, with 11 bases separating them. The CDR3 DNA reads TGTGCCAGCCACGACAGCATTAATGAAAAACTGTTTTTT. This gives the protein CASHDSINEKLFF.

V gene TRBV5-1 combines with J gene TRBJ1-5, with TRBD1 identical over 9 bases. V lost 0 bases, J lost 7 bases, and 8 bases stayed unmatched. The CDR3 runs to 16 residues. CDR1 is SGHRS and CDR2 is YFSETQ in the germline V gene. CDR3 in amino acids: CASSLGTGVGEQPQHF. CDR3 coding DNA: TGCGCCAGCAGCTTGGGGACAGGGGTGGGAGAACAGCCCCAGCATTTT.

The rearrangement uses TRBV6-1 and TRBJ1-2, with 7 nucleotides matching TRBD1. Germline-derived CDR1 and CDR2 are MNHNS and SASEGT. Unmatched junction bases numbered 3, after V lost 3 bases and J lost 5 bases. The CDR3 extends over 13 amino acids. The CDR3 DNA sequence: TGTGCCAGCAGTGAGGGACAGATATATGGCTACACCTTC. As protein: CASSEGQIYGYTF.

The J gene is TRBJ2-3, the V gene TRBV5-6, with D unclear. Per the germline V gene, CDR1 is SGHDT and CDR2 is YYEEEE. This CDR3 region has 12 residues. Trimming shortened V by 4 bases and J by 2 bases, and 5 bases separated the two germline ends. The CDR3 bases are TGTGCCAGCAGCGATCTCACAGATACGCAGTATTTT. Translated, it gives CASSDLTDTQYF. Drawing the rest from reference TRBV5-6 and TRBJ2-3, the complete variable domain is DAGVTQSPTHLIKTRGQQVTLRCSPKSGHDTVSWYQQALGQGPQFIFQYYEEEERQRGNFPDRFSGHQFPNYSSELNVNALLLGDSALYLCASSDLTDTQYFGPGTRLTVL.

The genes are TRBV29-1 and TRBJ2-4; D gene unclear. This CDR3 has 13 residues. V was clipped by 4 bases and J by 5 bases, with 12 bases between them. Per the germline V gene, CDR1 is SQVTM and CDR2 is ANQGSEA. Here the CDR3 DNA reads TGCAGCGTTGTGTGGGCCGGAGAAAACATTCAGTACTTC. It encodes CSVVWAGENIQYF.

J is TRBJ2-7 and V is TRBV6-9, with 7 bases matching TRBD2. V trimming: 4 bases; J trimming: 4 bases; junction bases outside the gene matches: 7. CDR3 length equals 14 residues. Per germline, CDR1 MNHGY and CDR2 SVAAGI. CDR3 DNA sequence: TGTGCCAGCAGTTGGCCGGGACTACCTTACGAGCAGTACTTC. As protein: CASSWPGLPYEQYF.

V is TRBV5-6 and J is TRBJ2-7; 7 nucleotides agree with TRBD2. The J call is in doubt because the DNA end fits TRBJ2-1 better. The CDR3 sequence is 15 residues long. Germline CDR1 and CDR2: SGHDT and YYEEEE. The CDR3 loop is CASSFPAGPHNEQFF. CDR3 nucleotide sequence: TGTGCCAGCAGCTTTCCAGCGGGACCGCATAATGAGCAGTTCTTC.

This chain connects TRBV28 to TRBJ1-5; 7 positions agree with TRBD1. Trimming at V came to 6 bases and at J to 2 bases, leaving 22 bases not matched to a gene. Looked up from germline, CDR1 is MDHEN and CDR2 is SYDVKM. The CDR3 sequence is 20 residues long. CDR3 amino acids: CASRLAITGVRTGGNQPQHF. The CDR3 DNA is TGTGCCAGCAGGCTGGCCATAACAGGGGTTCGGACGGGTGGCAATCAGCCCCAGCATTTT.